The clone carrying this T cell receptor beta chain has at least ten counts. J lost 2 bases, V lost 4 bases, and 1 base had no gene match. Looked up from germline, CDR1 is LGHNA and CDR2 is YNFKEQ. There are 14 residues in the CDR3. The entry originates in a study of response to subunit inactivated influenza vaccine. TCRdb independently ran MiXCR on the RT-PCR reads; one entry per CDR3 protein. This table has about 520,000 distinct CDR3 sequences, around 7.7% appearing once. The sample in question was PBMCs from blood, obtained less than 30 months after vaccination. This chain links TRBV4-2 with TRBJ1-3, with 8 bases fitting TRBD1. This TCR derives from a man in his fifties or sixties who received an inactivated influenza vaccine. The CDR3 bases are TGTGCCAGCAGCCCGGACAGGGCTGGAAACACCATATATTTT. It encodes CASSPDRAGNTIYF.